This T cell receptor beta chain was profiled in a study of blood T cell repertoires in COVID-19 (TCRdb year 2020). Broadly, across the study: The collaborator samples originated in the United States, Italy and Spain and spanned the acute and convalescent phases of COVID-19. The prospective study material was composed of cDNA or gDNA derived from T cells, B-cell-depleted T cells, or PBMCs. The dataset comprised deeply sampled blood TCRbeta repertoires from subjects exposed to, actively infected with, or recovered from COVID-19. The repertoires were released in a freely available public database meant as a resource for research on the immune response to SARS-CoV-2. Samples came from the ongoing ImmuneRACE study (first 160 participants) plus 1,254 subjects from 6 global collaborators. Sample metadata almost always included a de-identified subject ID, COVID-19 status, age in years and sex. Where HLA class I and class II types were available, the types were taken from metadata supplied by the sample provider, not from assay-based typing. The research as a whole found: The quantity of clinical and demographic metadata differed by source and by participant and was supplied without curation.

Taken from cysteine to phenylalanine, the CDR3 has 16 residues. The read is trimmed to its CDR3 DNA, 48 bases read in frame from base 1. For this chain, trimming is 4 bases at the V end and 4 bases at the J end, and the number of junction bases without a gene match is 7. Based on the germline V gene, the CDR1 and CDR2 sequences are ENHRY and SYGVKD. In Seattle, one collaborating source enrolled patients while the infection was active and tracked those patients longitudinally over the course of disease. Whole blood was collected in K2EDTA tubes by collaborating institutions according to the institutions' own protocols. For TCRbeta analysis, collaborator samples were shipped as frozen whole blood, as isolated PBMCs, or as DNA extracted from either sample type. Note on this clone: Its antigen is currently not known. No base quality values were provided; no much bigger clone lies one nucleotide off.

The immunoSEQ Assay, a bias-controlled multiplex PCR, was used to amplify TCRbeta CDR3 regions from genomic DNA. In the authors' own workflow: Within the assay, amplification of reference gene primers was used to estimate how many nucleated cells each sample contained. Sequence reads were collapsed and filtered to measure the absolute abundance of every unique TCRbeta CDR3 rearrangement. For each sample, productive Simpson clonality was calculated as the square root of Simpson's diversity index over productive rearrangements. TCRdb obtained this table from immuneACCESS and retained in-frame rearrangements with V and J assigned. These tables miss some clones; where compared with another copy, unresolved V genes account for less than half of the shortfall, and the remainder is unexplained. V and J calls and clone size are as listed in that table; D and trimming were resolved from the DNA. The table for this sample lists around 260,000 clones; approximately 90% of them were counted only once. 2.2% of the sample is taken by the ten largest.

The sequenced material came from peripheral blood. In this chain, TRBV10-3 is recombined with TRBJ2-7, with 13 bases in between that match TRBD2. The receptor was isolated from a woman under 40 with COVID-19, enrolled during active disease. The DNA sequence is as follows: TGTGCCATCAGTGGGGGAGGGACTAGCGGGAATTACGAGCAGTACTTC. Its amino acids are CAISGGGTSGNYEQYF.